Listed below are T cell receptor beta chains from one sample, sequenced in a study of neurological immune-mediated disorders. TCRdb reprocessed the 5' RACE reads via MiXCR and lists one record per CDR3 protein. This table has about 84,000 distinct CDR3 sequences, around 10% appearing once. What was sequenced was PBMCs. The receptors originated from a middle-aged man in good health. CDR3s leave out the opening cysteine and the closing phenylalanine or tryptophan. Where a row states a size, it is once, few, many or the class of an expanded clone; other rows omit it.

cdr3_aa	clone_size	j_call	v_call
ASSRRGHGELF	.	TRBJ2-2	TRBV14
SAWGPGETQY	many	TRBJ2-5	TRBV20-1
ASSQGFSETSGRASPDTQY	.	TRBJ2-3	TRBV3-1
ASSFTVGGPQH	many	TRBJ1-5	TRBV13
ATSRPPSGPPLDTQY	many	TRBJ2-3	TRBV15
ASSLPIEWIQY	.	TRBJ2-7	TRBV7-9
ASSSDSSSYEQY	many	TRBJ2-7	TRBV6-1
AISDPDRGLSGGYT	many	TRBJ1-2	TRBV10-3
SARDFRELTDTQY	many	TRBJ2-3	TRBV20-1
ASSPRGQGNEQF	few	TRBJ2-1	TRBV18
ASSSRQANSGGQF	many	TRBJ2-1	TRBV5-6
ASSPPGTGALWGYT	many	TRBJ1-2	TRBV28
SVQGSTGTGNINQPQH	many	TRBJ1-5	TRBV29-1
ASSRSPGTGGEQY	.	TRBJ2-7	TRBV5-1
ASSEQGWNTGELF	many	TRBJ2-2	TRBV2
ASSPDGDTYEQY	.	TRBJ2-7	TRBV5-1
ASSPALGEAGYGYT	many	TRBJ1-2	TRBV7-6
ASRDSGELF	many	TRBJ2-2	TRBV10-2
ASRLAGGVADTQY	many	TRBJ2-3	TRBV27
ASSQSGVLGGNTIY	many	TRBJ1-3	TRBV7-2
SARDASGGSTDTQY	many	TRBJ2-3	TRBV20-1
ASSLVWTAEGDTEAF	many	TRBJ1-1	TRBV7-9
ASSKQGTDTQY	few	TRBJ2-3	TRBV5-1
ASSSDRVATNEKLF	.	TRBJ1-4	TRBV7-3
STRDIRVGAYEQY	.	TRBJ2-7	TRBV20-1
ASSVRQNYGYT	many	TRBJ1-2	TRBV7-2
ASSSEGTVGDTQY	many	TRBJ2-3	TRBV27
SVRQGRGPRTDTQY	many	TRBJ2-3	TRBV29-1
ASSHGRGQGETQY	many	TRBJ2-5	TRBV5-1
ASSQSGGTYEQY	many	TRBJ2-7	TRBV3-1
ASSLAVYEQY	.	TRBJ2-7	TRBV12-3/TRBV12-4
ASSDSLTGSRLYDTQY	.	TRBJ2-3	TRBV25-1
ASSDIQGINSPLH	many	TRBJ1-6	TRBV25-1
SAGGHSTDTQY	few	TRBJ2-3	TRBV29-1
ASSLGQGASNEQF	many	TRBJ2-1	TRBV5-5
ASSLNIAGGVETQY	many	TRBJ2-5	TRBV7-8
ASSQAAPEQF	many	TRBJ2-1	TRBV3-1
ASSPRQAPRETQY	medium-sized	TRBJ2-5	TRBV5-1
ASSLLDTGELF	many	TRBJ2-2	TRBV6-5
ASSLLGPTSEQF	many	TRBJ2-1	TRBV6-5
ASSPGDRISYEQY	many	TRBJ2-7	TRBV5-1
ASSRGTSGRGEPQY	.	TRBJ2-5	TRBV6-5
ASSSLTSGGQLNNEQF	many	TRBJ2-1	TRBV11-3
ASSSGQYSNQPQH	many	TRBJ1-5	TRBV5-1
ASSYSGSYEQY	many	TRBJ2-7	TRBV6-5